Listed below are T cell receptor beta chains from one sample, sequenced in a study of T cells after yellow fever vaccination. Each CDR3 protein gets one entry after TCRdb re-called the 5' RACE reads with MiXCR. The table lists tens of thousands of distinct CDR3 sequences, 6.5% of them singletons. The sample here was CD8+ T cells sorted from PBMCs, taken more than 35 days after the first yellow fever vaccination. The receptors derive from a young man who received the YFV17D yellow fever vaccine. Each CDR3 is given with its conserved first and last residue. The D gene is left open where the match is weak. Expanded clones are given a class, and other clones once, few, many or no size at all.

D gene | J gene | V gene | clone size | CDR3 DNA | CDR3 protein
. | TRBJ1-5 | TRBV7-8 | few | TGTGCCAGCAGCCTCGTATCCGGCTTTAGCAATCAGCCCCAGCATTTT | CASSLVSGFSNQPQHF
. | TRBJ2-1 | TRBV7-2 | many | TGTGCCAGCAGCTTCGGGGTCAATGAGCAGTTCTTC | CASSFGVNEQFF
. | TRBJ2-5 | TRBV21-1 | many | TGTGCCAGCAGCCGGTCCCCGGGACCCTGGGACGAGACCCAGTACTTC | CASSRSPGPWDETQYF
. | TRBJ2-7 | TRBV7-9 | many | TGTGCCAGCAGCGTTGGGACCCCACGATTGAACGAGCAGTACTTC | CASSVGTPRLNEQYF
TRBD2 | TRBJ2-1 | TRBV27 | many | TGTGCCAGCAGTTTATCGGCGCTCCGGGAGCGGGGGTTCCCCTACAATGAGCAGTTCTTC | CASSLSALRERGFPYNEQFF
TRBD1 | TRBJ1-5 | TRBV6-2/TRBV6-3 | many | TGTGCCAGCAGTTACTGGGACAGAAGCAATCAGCCCCAGCATTTT | CASSYWDRSNQPQHF
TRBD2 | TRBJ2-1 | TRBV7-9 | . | TGTGCCAGCAGCTTAGCGGGGGGACTAACTGAGCAGTTCTTC | CASSLAGGLTEQFF
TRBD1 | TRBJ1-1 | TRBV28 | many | TGTGCCAGCAGTCACAGGGACAGGGGGATTCGGGCTTTCTTT | CASSHRDRGIRAFF
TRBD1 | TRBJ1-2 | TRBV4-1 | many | TGCGCCAGCAGCCCCGGGACAGGGGGCTCTTCCTATGGCTACACCTTC | CASSPGTGGSSYGYTF
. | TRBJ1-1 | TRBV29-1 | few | TGCAGCGTTGGCGACACTCGGGGAGCTTTCTTT | CSVGDTRGAFF
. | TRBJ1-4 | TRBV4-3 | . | TGCGCCAGCAGCCAAGATGACCGGATTAATGAAAAACTGTTTTTT | CASSQDDRINEKLFF
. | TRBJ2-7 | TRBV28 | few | TGTGCCAGCAGCAAGGGTGGGCTCGAGCAGTACTTC | CASSKGGLEQYF
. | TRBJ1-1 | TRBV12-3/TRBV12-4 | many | TGTGCCAGCAGCTCAACAGCGATGAACACTGAAGCTTTCTTT | CASSSTAMNTEAFF
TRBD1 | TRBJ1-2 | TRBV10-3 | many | TGTGCCATCAGTGAGTCTACAGGGGTGAACGGCTACACCTTC | CAISESTGVNGYTF
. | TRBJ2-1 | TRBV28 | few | TGTGCCAGCACTCTGAACAGGTTTAACAATGAGCAGTTCTTC | CASTLNRFNNEQFF
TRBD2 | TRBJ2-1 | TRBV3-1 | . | TGTGCCAGCGGCAAAGGGCTAGCGGGATGCTACAATGAGCAGTTCTTC | CASGKGLAGCYNEQFF
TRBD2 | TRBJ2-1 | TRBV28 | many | TGTGCCAGCAGCCTACCGGGACTAGCGGGGACGAGCTCCTACAATGAGCAGTTCTTC | CASSLPGLAGTSSYNEQFF
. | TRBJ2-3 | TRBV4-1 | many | TGCGCCAGCAGCCAAGAAGGTTACGGGGCGTTGCCTAGCACAGATACGCAGTATTTT | CASSQEGYGALPSTDTQYF
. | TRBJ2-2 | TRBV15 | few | TGTGCCACCAGCAGAGACACAGGCCCCGGGGAGCTGTTTTTT | CATSRDTGPGELFF
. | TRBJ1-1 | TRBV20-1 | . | TGCAGTGCACCCCGGGCGGGTGAAGCTTTCTTT | CSAPRAGEAFF
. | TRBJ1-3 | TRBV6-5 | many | TGTGCCAGCAGTTACTTGAGTTCTGGAAACACCATATATTTT | CASSYLSSGNTIYF
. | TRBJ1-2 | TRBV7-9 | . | TGTGCCAGCAGCGAATCGGGGCAGAACTATGGCTACACCTTC | CASSESGQNYGYTF
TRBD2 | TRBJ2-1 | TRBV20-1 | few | TGCAGTGCTGATACTAGCGGGGGGGAGAATGAGCAGTTCTTC | CSADTSGGENEQFF
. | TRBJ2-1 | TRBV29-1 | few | TGCAGCGTTGATGACGGTTCCTACAATGAGCAGTTCTTC | CSVDDGSYNEQFF
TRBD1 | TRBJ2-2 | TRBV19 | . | TGTGCCACCAGTGACAGGGGACTGGGGGAGCTGTTTTTT | CATSDRGLGELFF
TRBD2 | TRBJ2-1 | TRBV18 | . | TGTGCCAGCTCACCTTCCGACGGGGGGGCTTTCCGCAATGAGCAGTTCTTC | CASSPSDGGAFRNEQFF
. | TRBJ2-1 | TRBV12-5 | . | TGTGCTAGTGGTTTCGCCCCAGACGGGGACAATGAGCAGTTCTTC | CASGFAPDGDNEQFF
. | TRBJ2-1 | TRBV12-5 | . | TGTGCTAGTGGCCAAGACGATGAGCAGTTCTTC | CASGQDDEQFF
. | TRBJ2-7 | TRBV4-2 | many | TGTGCCAGTACGGGAGAGCGCTCCTACGAGCAGTACTTC | CASTGERSYEQYF
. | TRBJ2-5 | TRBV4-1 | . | TGCGCCAGCAGCCAAGATCGGGGGCGTCGAGAGACCCAGTACTTC | CASSQDRGRRETQYF
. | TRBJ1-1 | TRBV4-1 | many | TGCGCCAGCAGCCCTACAGTAGGAACTGAAGCTTTCTTT | CASSPTVGTEAFF
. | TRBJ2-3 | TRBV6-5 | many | TGTGCCAGCAGCCCCCCGTCAGATACGCAGTATTTT | CASSPPSDTQYF
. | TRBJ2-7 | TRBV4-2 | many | TGTGCCAGCAGCCAAGAAGGTCTAGTCTCATACGAGCAGTACTTC | CASSQEGLVSYEQYF
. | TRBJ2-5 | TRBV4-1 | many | TGCGCCAGCAGCCAAGACGGCCGGCCAGAGACCCAGTACTTC | CASSQDGRPETQYF
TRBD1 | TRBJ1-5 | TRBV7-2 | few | TGTGCCAGCAGCTTGACGCCAGGGGGAGAGGTCAATCAGCCCCAGCATTTT | CASSLTPGGEVNQPQHF
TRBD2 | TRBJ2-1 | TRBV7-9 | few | TGTGCCAGCAGGAAGACTAGCGGGTACTCCTACAATGAGCAGTTCTTC | CASRKTSGYSYNEQFF
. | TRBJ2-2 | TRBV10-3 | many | TGTGCCATCAGTGAGGGGGGAGCCGGGGAGCTGTTTTTT | CAISEGGAGELFF
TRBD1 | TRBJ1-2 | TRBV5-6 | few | TGTGCCAGCAGCTCCGGACAGGGGAATTTCTATGGCTACACCTTC | CASSSGQGNFYGYTF
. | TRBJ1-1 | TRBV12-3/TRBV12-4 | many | TGTGCCAGCAGGGCGGCCTATAACACTGAAGCTTTCTTT | CASRAAYNTEAFF
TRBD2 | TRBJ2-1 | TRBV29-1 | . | TGCAGCGTTAAACTAGCGGGTTACAATGAGCAGTTCTTC | CSVKLAGYNEQFF
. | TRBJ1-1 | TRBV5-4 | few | TGTGCCAGCAGATCCGGACTCTTTGATATGAACACTGAAGCTTTCTTT | CASRSGLFDMNTEAFF
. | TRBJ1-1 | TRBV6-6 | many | TGTGCCAGCACTCGGGGTCCTGAAGCTTTCTTT | CASTRGPEAFF